This TCR beta chain emerged from a study of cytomegalovirus exposure and HLA in healthy donors. As concerns this clone: Its specificity is not known.

The PCR had 60 Vbeta and 13 Jbeta primers. Clones were sequenced by immunoSEQ multiplex PCR, and TCRdb holds only the in-frame ones, with some missing. Here the sample spans 100,000 to 150,000 clones, around 82% being singletons. The CDR3 extends over 16 amino acids. Germline trimming cut 4 bases from V and 0 bases from J; bases unmatched to any gene: 7. Germline assignment: CDR1 LGHNT and CDR2 FRNRAP. Study-level points and caveats: A later analysis appeared to link common viral pathogens to several of the most significant clusters. Later on, an analysis tied around 17,000 TCR beta sequences to HLA alleles at 0.05 false discovery rate. Most CMV-associated TCR beta chains were later found to appear HLA-restricted.

The V gene is TRBV12-5, the J gene TRBJ2-3, with 7 positions matching TRBD1. Sequencing was done on a sample of PBMCs. The clonotype originates from a man aged 30 to 39 in good health and CMV-seropositive. CDR3 sequence reads: CASGSPGGHSTDTQYF. The CDR3 nucleotides read TGTGCTAGTGGTTCCCCAGGGGGTCACAGCACAGATACGCAGTATTTT.